The next 8 T cell receptor beta chains were all read from a single sample in a study of glioma-infiltrating T cells. Amplification of TCR alpha and beta CDR3 regions from RNA used iRepertoire nested multiplex PCR. One entry per CDR3 protein results from TCRdb running MiXCR on the multiplex PCR reads. This table holds roughly 350,000 distinct CDR3 sequences, around 38% found once. The sample consisted of glioma tissue, nonneoplastic brain tissue, or PBMCs (not recorded which). The receptor source for this set is a human donor with low-grade glioma or glioblastoma, undergoing nonglioma brain surgery, or in good health (not recorded which).

This clonotype came up a few times. The V gene is TRBV10-3, the J gene TRBJ2-3; no definite D call. This CDR3 contains 13 residues. V was trimmed by 7 bases and J by 0 bases, leaving 8 bases between them. Looked up from germline, CDR1 is ENHRY and CDR2 is SYGVKD. The CDR3 spells CAIMASSTDTQYF. CDR3 DNA: TGTGCCATCATGGCGTCTAGCACAGATACGCAGTATTTT.

The chain couples TRBV28 to TRBJ2-5, with a possible D match to TRBD1 (5 bases). The CDR3 covers 15 residues. In germline, CDR1 is MDHEN, CDR2 SYDVKM. V lost 4 bases and J 2 bases, leaving 14 bases between the germline ends. CDR3 DNA: TGTGCCAGCAGTTACGTCGACAGAGAACAAGAGACCCAGTACTTC. This gives the protein CASSYVDREQETQYF.

This clonotype was seen a single time. This chain links TRBV6-2 or TRBV6-3 with TRBJ1-2, with D perhaps TRBD1 (5 bases). This CDR3 has 16 amino acids. The germline V and J ends were trimmed by 0 bases and 8 bases, with 19 bases remaining between them. Germline assignment: CDR1 MNHEY and CDR2 SVGEGT. CDR3 nucleotides: TGTGCCAGCAGTTACTCGCGGGGCGACAGCAGCCACGGCTACACCTTC. Translated: CASSYSRGDSSHGYTF.

The J gene is TRBJ1-1, the V gene TRBV24-1; D is unresolved. The CDR3 length is 12 residues. Looked up from germline, CDR1 is KGHDR and CDR2 is SFDVKD. V lost 0 bases to trimming and J lost 13 bases, with 11 bases between them. The CDR3 is CATSDLRRGVFF. The CDR3 coding sequence is TGTGCCACCAGTGATTTGCGGCGGGGAGTTTTCTTT.

Of note for this clonotype: A much bigger clone sits one base away, suggesting this may be a read error. CDR3 sequence: CASSFLAQQPDQETQYF. In DNA, the CDR3 is TGTGCCAGCAGTTTCCTTGCCCAACAGCCGGATCAAGAGACCCAGTACTTC. This rearrangement joins TRBV6-2 or TRBV6-3 to TRBJ2-5, with D unclear. The V end was cut by 4 bases, the J end by 2 bases, with 20 bases between. Per germline, CDR1 MNHEY and CDR2 SVGEGT. The CDR3 is made up of 17 amino acids.

The gene calls are TRBV6-2 or TRBV6-3 and TRBJ2-1; D may correspond to TRBD1 or TRBD2 (6 bases each). CDR1 is MNHEY, CDR2 SVGEGT, per germline. CDR3 length: 17 amino acids. V was shortened by 0 bases and J by 9 bases, with 21 bases between the two germline ends. CDR3 residues: CASSYSIGGLRHSEQFF. The CDR3 DNA follows: TGTGCCAGCAGTTACTCCATTGGGGGGCTCAGGCACAGTGAGCAGTTCTTC.

Of note for this clonotype: The junction does not match germline at one end; this may be a read error. J is TRBJ1-1 and V is TRBV4-1, with D possibly TRBD1 on 5 matching bases. Per the germline V gene, CDR1 is MGHRA and CDR2 is YSYEKL. This CDR3 contains 16 residues. CDR3 protein: CASSQSEQGGDTKAFF. The CDR3 DNA reads as TGCGCCAGCAGCCAATCAGAGCAGGGAGGCGACACTAAAGCTTTCTTT.

This clonotype was seen a few times. The V gene is TRBV20-1, the J gene TRBJ2-5; 8 bases are a match to TRBD2. CDR1 is DFQATT, CDR2 SNEGSKA, per germline (reference sequence). V was pared by 6 bases and J by 4 bases, with 4 bases of the junction left unmatched. This CDR3 region has 12 residues. The CDR3 protein is CSAVGGVETQYF. The CDR3 DNA is TGCAGTGCCGTCGGGGGGGTAGAGACCCAGTACTTC.